The present T cell receptor (beta chain) was sequenced within a study of spatial heterogeneity in lung cancer (dated by TCRdb to the late 2010s). At the level of the whole study: More beta-chain than alpha-chain transcripts were consistently detected, likely reflecting higher beta-chain transcript abundance. Both alpha and beta chains were TCR-sequenced in approximately 220 tumor regions, some 64 matched nontumor lung samples and more than 50 PBMC samples obtained at surgery. TCR alpha and beta repertoires were quantitatively compared across multiple tumor regions, matched nontumor lung and blood in non-small cell lung cancer. The study linked features of the TCR repertoire to counts of nonsynonymous mutations, which were determined by whole-exome sequencing of tumor tissue. In the raw uncorrected reads, each unique combination of TCR and UMI appeared more than ten times on average. In tumor regions, TCR transcript counts showed a strong correlation with a T cell transcriptional module score derived from matched bulk RNA-seq.

The germline V gene specifies SQVTM as CDR1 and ANQGSEA as CDR2. V trim: 5 bases; J trim: 6 bases; unmatched bases: 4. From the cysteine through the phenylalanine, the CDR3 covers 12 amino acids. The entry retains the CDR3 DNA only, 36 bases that are in frame from base 1. The sample's time point label is to be understood as: sample taken at primary tumor resection. The donors were around 69 patients from the lung TRACERx cohort who had early-stage, untreated non-small cell lung cancer. TCR sequencing used whole RNA extracted from tumor and nontumor lung tissue, or from cryopreserved PBMC samples, without cell sorting. Only patients with enough RNA available from two or more tumor regions were chosen for TCR sequencing. Tumor and adjacent nontumor lung specimens were reviewed by a lung pathologist before selection. To prepare the library, 5' RACE was applied. Instrument used: NextSeq 500. In the TCR library protocol, a unique molecular identifier was attached to each TCR cDNA molecule so that PCR and sequencing errors could be corrected. As for the original processing: TCR identification, UMI-based error correction and CDR3 extraction were performed with Decombinator tools. Expanded TCRs were defined as those above a frequency of 2 per 1,000, corresponding to the top 1% of the tumor frequency distribution. Expanded tumor TCRs statistically deemed absent (corrected P<0.05) from at least one tumor region were classed as regional, and all other expanded tumor TCRs were classed as ubiquitous. Renyi diversity was computed with the R vegan package after each repertoire had been subsampled 100 times to 5,000 TCRs. CDR3 similarity networks were built from amino acid triplet string-kernel similarity, connecting CDR3s with pairwise similarity above 0.82. Using fastp trimming at Q25 and MiXCR clonotype assembly, TCRdb reanalyzed the public sequencing data and kept in-frame beta chains. Every distinct CDR3 protein forms one entry, paired with its most common genes and DNA. Clone size and V and J calls follow TCRdb, not the original study. The sample includes 8,500 to 10,000 distinct CDR3 sequences, with approximately 8% observed a single time. The ten top clones hold less than 30% of the sample.

Findings and caveats that apply to the study as a whole: Confirming at a functional level the hypothesis that regional TCRs recognize regional mutations was considered to require additional single-cell paired TCR alpha and beta sequencing. The tumor nonsynonymous mutation count correlated with the number of expanded alpha and beta TCRs within the tumor. Counts of ubiquitous and regional expanded TCRs were found to correlate with counts of ubiquitous and regional nonsynonymous mutations, respectively. TCR-seq coverage of tumor T cells was estimated at only roughly 6.6% for alpha chains and roughly 13% for beta chains.

At least ten counts were recorded for this clonotype. It lacks a known antigen. Within one base of it there is no much larger clone, and no base qualities were kept. The source material was lung tumor tissue, sampled at surgery. The sequence joins TRBV29-1 to TRBJ2-1; TRBD2 lines up with 7 middle nucleotides. The sequence was obtained from a male donor with early-stage non-small cell lung cancer. The CDR3 region has the sequence CSVPRTSNEQFF. The DNA sequence is as follows: TGCAGCGTTCCCCGGACTAGCAATGAGCAGTTCTTC.